This TCR beta chain was identified during a study of blood T cell repertoires in COVID-19. Study-wide context: Samples of COVID-19 (acute and convalescent) were obtained from the United States, Italy and Spain. T cells, B-cell-depleted T cells, or PBMCs supplied cDNA or gDNA.

In the source study's methods: Reference gene primer amplification gave nucleated cell count estimates. The repertoire was sequenced with immunoSEQ multiplex PCR; TCRdb's copy has only in-frame clones and lacks some. V and J calls and clone size are copied from that table; D and trimming were computed from the DNA. The sample carries some 130,000 clones, approximately 84% recorded once. The V and J ends lost 2 bases and 0 bases respectively, with 2 bases between them. CDR1 and CDR2 (germline): SGHKS, YYEKEE (reference sequence). There are 12 residues in the CDR3. The source material was peripheral blood. The receptor was derived from a woman aged 80 or older with acute or convalescent COVID-19. This chain joins TRBV5-5 and TRBJ1-1, with no clear D. Here the CDR3 DNA reads TGTGCCAGCAGCTTCGTGAACACTGAAGCTTTCTTT. Translated: CASSFVNTEAFF.